This note documents a single T cell receptor beta chain sequence. Its antigen is not known. The V gene lost 10 bases and the J gene lost 2 bases, with 9 bases spanning the gap. The CDR3 loop spans 12 amino acids. Germline lookup yields CDR1 MNHEY and CDR2 SVGEGT. The data originate from a study of T-cell memory formation after mild COVID-19. The study's findings and limits: Clones that contracted from day 15 to 85 were balanced CD4/CD8, while later expanders leaned CD4+.

MiXCR was run by TCRdb on the 5' RACE reads, yielding one entry per CDR3 protein. Among 550,000 to 650,000 distinct CDR3 sequences listed, 17% were seen once. This receptor was identified in an adult woman who had mild COVID-19 (a few samples of this study predate the infection). Cell type and time point are not known. The chain employs TRBV6-2 or TRBV6-3 and TRBJ1-3, with D uncertain. Sequenced material: PBMCs or a T cell subset sorted from them (not recorded which). In nucleotides, the CDR3 is TGTGCCACCCACCGGGCTGGAAACACCATATATTTT. Translation gives CATHRAGNTIYF.